These 17 T cell receptor beta chains originate from one sample sequenced in a study of T cells after yellow fever vaccination. TCRdb re-called the 5' RACE reads with MiXCR, one entry per CDR3 protein. This table holds some 320,000 distinct CDR3 sequences, roughly 10% found once. The input for sequencing was CD4+ T cells sorted from PBMCs, taken 45 days after the yellow fever booster vaccination. The receptors derive from a man aged 18-30 years who received the YFV17D yellow fever vaccine.

The table lists this clonotype with many counts. The chain is built from TRBV5-6 and TRBJ1-1, with D possibly being TRBD1 (5 bases). The CDR3 is 13 amino acids. Trimming removed 4 bases at V and 3 bases at J, with 10 bases between. Per the germline V gene, CDR1 is SGHDT and CDR2 is YYEEEE. The CDR3 region has the DNA TGTGCCAGCAGCGTGGACATTGACACTGAAGCTTTCTTT. Its protein product is CASSVDIDTEAFF.

This clonotype was observed a handful of times. DNA for the CDR3: TGCGCCAGCAGCTTGGTAGGAGATTCGGTCGGGGGCTACACCTTC. This codes for CASSLVGDSVGGYTF. The V call is TRBV5-1, the J call TRBJ1-2; D unclear. This CDR3 is 15 amino acids long. CDR1 SGHRS and CDR2 YFSETQ come from the germline V gene. Trimming stripped 0 bases from V and 8 bases from J, with 17 bases between.

V usage is TRBV23-1 and J usage is TRBJ2-7, with a weak D call TRBD1 (5 bases). TRBV23-1 is assigned to the ORF class and has an uncertain function. V lost 0 bases and J 0 bases, leaving 12 bases between the germline ends. The CDR3 contains 16 residues. CDR3 coding DNA: TGCGCCAGCAGTCAATCGGGGATAGACAGCTCCTACGAGCAGTACGTC. It translates to CASSQSGIDSSYEQYV.

This clonotype was counted only a few times. This chain links TRBV9 with TRBJ1-2; D remains ambiguous. From germline, CDR1 is SGDLS and CDR2 YYNGEE. V shed 0 bases and J shed 4 bases, with 13 bases lying between them. The CDR3 totals 15 residues. Here the CDR3 reads CASSVDPSGVYGYTF. DNA of the CDR3: TGTGCCAGCAGCGTAGATCCGTCCGGGGTCTATGGCTACACCTTC.

This clonotype occurred a few times. This sequence joins TRBV28 and TRBJ2-7; D call uncertain. Trimming left V 6 bases short and J 0 bases short, with 18 bases between. The CDR3 extends over 16 amino acids. Germline V gives CDR1 MDHEN, CDR2 SYDVKM. The CDR3 DNA sequence: TGTGCCAGCAGCACTCCTGCGTCAGGATACTCCTACGAGCAGTACTTC. Amino acid sequence: CASSTPASGYSYEQYF.

V and J are TRBV5-1 and TRBJ2-7; the match to TRBD1 covers 8 bases. The CDR3 is 13 residues long. In germline, CDR1 is SGHRS, CDR2 YFSETQ. The trim removed 5 bases at V and 2 bases at J, leaving 3 bases unmatched. CDR3 amino acids: CASSVQGAYEQYF. Written as DNA, the CDR3 is TGCGCCAGCAGTGTACAGGGGGCCTACGAGCAGTACTTC. Full variable domain (outside the CDR3, taken from reference TRBV5-1 and TRBJ2-7): KAGVTQTPRYLIKTRGQQVTLSCSPISGHRSVSWYQQTPGQGLQFLFEYFSETQRNKGNFPGRFSGRQFSNSRSEMNVSTLELGDSALYLCASSVQGAYEQYFGPGTRLTVT.

The chain couples TRBV7-6 to TRBJ2-2, with a tentative D call TRBD1 (6 bases). Per germline, CDR1 SGHVS and CDR2 FNYEAQ. Trimming stripped 3 bases from V and 4 bases from J, with 9 bases between. This CDR3 comprises 14 residues. In DNA, the CDR3 is TGTGCCAGCAGCTTTGGGACACTCACCGGGGAGCTGTTTTTT. Amino acids: CASSFGTLTGELFF.

The V and J genes are TRBV6-5 and TRBJ1-1; weak D call: TRBD1 (6 bases). Germline CDR1 is MNHEY and CDR2 is SVGAGI. The CDR3 spans 13 residues. Trimming pared 2 bases from V and 6 bases from J, leaving 10 bases between. The CDR3 coding sequence is TGTGCCAGCAGTTACGTGGCAGGGGCTGAAGCTTTCTTT. Translation: CASSYVAGAEAFF.

The rearrangement links TRBV12-3 or TRBV12-4 to TRBJ1-2, with 8 bases aligning to TRBD1. There are 14 residues in the CDR3. V was clipped by 1 base and J by 7 bases; unmatched bases: 5. The CDR3 loop is CASSLVGQGFGYTF. The CDR3 DNA follows: TGTGCCAGCAGTTTAGTAGGACAGGGTTTTGGCTACACCTTC.

This clonotype was counted a few times. In nucleotides, the CDR3 is TGTGCCAGCAGCTTGGGGGTTTCGGGACACGCCTTCTACGAGCAGTACGTC. Protein product: CASSLGVSGHAFYEQYV. This chain uses TRBV7-8 with TRBJ2-7; D possibly corresponds to TRBD1 (6 bases). The germline V gene encodes CDR1 SGHVS and CDR2 FQNEAQ. V dropped 3 bases and J dropped 3 bases, with 21 bases sitting between them. The CDR3 totals 17 residues.

Many counts were recorded for this clonotype. The gene calls are TRBV7-9 and TRBJ2-2, with TRBD2 matching over 9 bases. The CDR3 extends over 17 amino acids. The germline CDR1 and CDR2 sequences are SEHNR and FQNEAQ (reference sequence). V dropped 7 bases and J dropped 3; count of bases not matched to a gene: 12. CDR3 protein: CASTQELGLAYTGELFF. The CDR3 DNA reads as TGTGCCAGCACACAAGAACTTGGACTAGCGTACACCGGGGAGCTGTTTTTT. Variable domain in full (rest from reference TRBV7-9 and TRBJ2-2): DTGVSQNPRHKITKRGQNVTFRCDPISEHNRLYWYRQTLGQGPEFLTYFQNEAQLEKSRLLSDRFSAERPKGSFSTLEIQRTEQGDSAMYLCASTQELGLAYTGELFFGEGSRLTVL.

This clonotype was seen many times. The gene calls are TRBV6-5 and TRBJ1-6; 9 nucleotides align to TRBD1. This CDR3 region has 16 residues. Germline V gene lookup returns CDR1 MNHEY and CDR2 SVGAGI. The trim removed 6 bases at V and 7 bases at J, leaving 10 bases unmatched. DNA of the CDR3: TGTGCCAGCAGCCACAGGGGACAGGGACACAATTCACCCCTCCACTTT. Translating it yields CASSHRGQGHNSPLHF.

The chain combines TRBV7-2 with TRBJ2-3, with 7 bases lining up with TRBD2. The CDR3 contains 14 residues. V gave up 5 bases and J gave up 6 bases; unmatched junction bases: 8. Germline V gives CDR1 SGHTA, CDR2 FQGNSA. The CDR3 reads CASSPGLVGDTQYF. The CDR3 DNA sequence: TGTGCCAGCAGCCCCGGACTAGTGGGGGATACGCAGTATTTT.

This clonotype was observed a few times. The chain uses TRBV14 and TRBJ2-7; the match to TRBD2 covers 7 bases. The J segment lost 0 bases and the V segment lost 5 bases, leaving 7 bases of the junction unmatched. The V gene's germline CDR1 is SGHDN and CDR2 FVKESK. The CDR3 has 15 amino acids. The CDR3, as DNA: TGTGCCAGCAGCTCAATTTGGGAGGGCTCCTACGAGCAGTACTTC. It is translated as CASSSIWEGSYEQYF.

This clonotype was recorded many times. The chain is built from TRBV5-1 and TRBJ2-6, with 9 bases that match TRBD1. This CDR3 is built from 18 residues. J was trimmed by 0 bases and V by 3 bases; bases with no gene match: 7. Germline CDR1 reads SGHRS; CDR2 reads YFSETQ. The CDR3 sequence: CASSSSTGGGSGANVLTF. CDR3 nucleotide sequence: TGCGCCAGCAGCTCTTCGACAGGGGGGGGCTCTGGGGCCAACGTCCTGACTTTC.

This clonotype has just a few counts. V and J are TRBV5-1 and TRBJ2-2, with D possibly being TRBD1 or TRBD2 (5 bases each). V dropped 5 bases and J dropped 4 bases, with 12 bases sitting between them. Germline V CDR1 and CDR2: SGHRS, YFSETQ. The CDR3 is 14 residues long. The CDR3 here is CASSWSGTTGELFF. Here the CDR3 DNA reads TGCGCCAGCAGTTGGTCAGGGACCACCGGGGAGCTGTTTTTT. The full variable domain, its missing parts supplied by reference TRBV5-1 and TRBJ2-2, is KAGVTQTPRYLIKTRGQQVTLSCSPISGHRSVSWYQQTPGQGLQFLFEYFSETQRNKGNFPGRFSGRQFSNSRSEMNVSTLELGDSALYLCASSWSGTTGELFFGEGSRLTVL.

The chain joins TRBV6-5 to TRBJ2-2; D is ambiguous. Germline CDR1 MNHEY, CDR2 SVGAGI. V shed 5 bases and J shed 4 bases, with 11 bases lying between them. The CDR3 length is 14 residues. The CDR3: CASSPLYGTGELFF. CDR3 nucleotides: TGTGCCAGCAGTCCCCTTTACGGCACCGGGGAGCTGTTTTTT.